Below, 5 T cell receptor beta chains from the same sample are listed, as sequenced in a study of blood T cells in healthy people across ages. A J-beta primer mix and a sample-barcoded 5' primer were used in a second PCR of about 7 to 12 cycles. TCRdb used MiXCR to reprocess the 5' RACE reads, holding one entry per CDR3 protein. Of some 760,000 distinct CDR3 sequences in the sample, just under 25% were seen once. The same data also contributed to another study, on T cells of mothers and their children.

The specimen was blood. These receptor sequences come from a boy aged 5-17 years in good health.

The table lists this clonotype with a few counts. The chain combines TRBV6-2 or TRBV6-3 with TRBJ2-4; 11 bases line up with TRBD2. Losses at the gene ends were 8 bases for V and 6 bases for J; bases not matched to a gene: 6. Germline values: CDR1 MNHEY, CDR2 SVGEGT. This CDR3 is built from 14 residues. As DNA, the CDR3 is TGTGCCAGCTCTAGCGGGGGGCCTTCAAACATTCAGTACTTC. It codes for CASSSGGPSNIQYF.

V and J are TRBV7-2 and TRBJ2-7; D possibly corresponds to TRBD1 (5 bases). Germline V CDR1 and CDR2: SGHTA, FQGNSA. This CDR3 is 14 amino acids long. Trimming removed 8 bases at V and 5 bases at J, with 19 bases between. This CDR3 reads CASVSEGAHDEQYF. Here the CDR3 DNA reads TGTGCCAGCGTGTCGGAAGGGGCGCACGACGAGCAGTACTTC.

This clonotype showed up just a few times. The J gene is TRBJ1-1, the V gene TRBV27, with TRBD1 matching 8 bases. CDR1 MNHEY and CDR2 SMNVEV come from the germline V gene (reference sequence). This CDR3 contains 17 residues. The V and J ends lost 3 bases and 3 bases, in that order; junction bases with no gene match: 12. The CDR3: CASSLEGQGAGYTEAFF. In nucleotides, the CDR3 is TGTGCCAGCAGTTTGGAAGGACAGGGAGCTGGGTACACTGAAGCTTTCTTT.

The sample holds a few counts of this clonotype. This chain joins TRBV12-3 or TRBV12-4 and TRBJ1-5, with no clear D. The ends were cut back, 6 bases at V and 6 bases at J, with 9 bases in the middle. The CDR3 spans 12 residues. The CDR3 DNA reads TGTGCCAGCAGCCCGGTGGGTCAGCCCCAGCATTTT. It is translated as CASSPVGQPQHF.

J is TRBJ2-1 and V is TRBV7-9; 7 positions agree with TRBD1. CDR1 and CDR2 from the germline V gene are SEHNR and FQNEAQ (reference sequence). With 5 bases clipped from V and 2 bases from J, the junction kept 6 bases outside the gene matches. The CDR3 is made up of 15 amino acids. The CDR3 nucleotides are TGTGCCAGCAGCAATCTCCAGGGGGCCTACAATGAGCAGTTCTTC. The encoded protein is CASSNLQGAYNEQFF.